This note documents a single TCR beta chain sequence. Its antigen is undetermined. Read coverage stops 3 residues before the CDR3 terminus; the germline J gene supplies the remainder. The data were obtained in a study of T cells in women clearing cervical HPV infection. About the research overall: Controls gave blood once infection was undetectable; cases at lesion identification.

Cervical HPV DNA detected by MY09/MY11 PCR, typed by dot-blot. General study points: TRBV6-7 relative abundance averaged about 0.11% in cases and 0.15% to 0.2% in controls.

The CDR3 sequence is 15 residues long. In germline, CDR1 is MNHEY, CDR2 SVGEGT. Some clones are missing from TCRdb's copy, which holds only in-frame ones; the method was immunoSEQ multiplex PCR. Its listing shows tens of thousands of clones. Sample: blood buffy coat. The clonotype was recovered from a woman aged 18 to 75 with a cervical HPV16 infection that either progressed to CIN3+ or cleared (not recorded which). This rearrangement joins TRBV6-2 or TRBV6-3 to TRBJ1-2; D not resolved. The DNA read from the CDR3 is TGTGCCAGCAGGTCACAGTGGAGCTCCTACAATGAC. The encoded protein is CASRSQWSSYND. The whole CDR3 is CASRSQWSSYNDYTF.